The sequence of this T cell receptor (beta chain) was determined in a study of tumor-infiltrating lymphocytes in primary liver carcinoma (dated by TCRdb to about 2017). A note on the overall study: Between November 2015 and March 2016, several patients in China with histopathologically diagnosed primary liver carcinoma had their tumors surgically resected. The five patients, three men and two women aged 30 to 69 years, had hepatocellular carcinoma (four) or combined HCC and intrahepatic cholangiocarcinoma (one). Tumors of the five patients were stage T1-T3 N0M0 with maximum diameters of roughly 4.2 to 10 cm. Roughly 3.5 to 7.5 million productive TCRbeta reads were obtained per sample, and no significant difference in read depth was found between tissue types. The study combined TCRbeta repertoire sequencing, expression microarrays and whole-exome sequencing across five regions of each liver tumor, with adjacent normal tissue and blood. TCRbeta repertoire sequencing covered about 35 specimens from 5 patients: around 25 tumor regions, 5 adjacent noncancerous liver tissues and 5 peripheral blood samples. High reproducibility was observed for the technical replicate repertoires, with mean shared-clone rates approximately 0.9 and correlation coefficients above 0.95. General study outcomes and caveats: The study included only five patients, and the authors note findings should be validated in a larger study. Only the TCR beta chain was sequenced, so true repertoire diversity is likely underestimated because unpaired alpha chains were not captured. Compared with blood, tumors had a significantly larger share of the repertoire taken up by the top 250 clones (p = 0.039). Repertoire overlap was higher between tumor regions (mean approximately 36%) than tumor-adjacent (approximately 17%) or tumor-blood (roughly 14%) pairs, consistent with antigen-driven expansion. Because the samples were bulk and unsorted, CD4+ and CD8+ T cell repertoires could not be compared.

To note about this clonotype: Its antigen has not been determined. Possible read error: a much larger clone is one base away.

RNA from unsorted whole blood was extracted with TRIzol reagent, and germline DNA was obtained with the DNeasy Blood & Tissue kit. Patients had chronic HBV infection and were treatment-naive at sampling. Around 4 milliliters of peripheral blood were collected into K2EDTA tubes before surgery. A constant-region primer and ProtoScript II reverse transcriptase were used to reverse-transcribe TCRbeta-specific cDNA from roughly 0.55 ug total RNA. The TCRbeta libraries were prepared through three rounds of nested multiplex PCR following a slightly modified ARM-PCR procedure. Each of the first two PCR rounds ran for roughly 9 cycles using multiplex TRBV1-TRBV30 forward primers together with a Cbeta reverse primer. Sample barcodes and Illumina adapters were added in a final 25-cycle PCR with Deep VentR polymerase. Before sequencing, amplicons between 200 and 500 bp were purified from gel using a QIAquick gel extraction kit. An Illumina HiSeq 2500 was used to sequence the TCRbeta amplicons with 250-bp paired-end reads. The study's processing was this. Reads were quality-trimmed with Trimmomatic v0.33, and paired reads were merged with FLASH v1.2.11 to recover full CDR3 sequences. V, D and J germline segments were assigned to the rearranged TCRbeta sequences by MiGEC v1.2.1b. Clonotype statistics, along with Shannon-Wiener diversity indices, were calculated using VDJtools v1.0.0. To cut down on sampling bias, every analysis after diversity analysis relied on just the 250 most abundant clonotypes from each sample. TCRdb trimmed public reads at Q25 via fastp, called clones via MiXCR and kept in-frame beta chains. Rows with one shared CDR3 protein collapse into an entry with the most common genes and DNA. The V and J calls here are based on TCRdb, not the publication. This sample has 300,000 to 400,000 distinct CDR3 sequences in its table, and approximately 64% of those were observed once. About 6% of the sample lies in the top ten.

The CDR3 sequence holds 20 residues, the cysteine and phenylalanine included. The entry retains the CDR3 DNA only, 60 bases that are in frame from base 1. The germline V gene gives CDR1 as SGHDN and CDR2 as FVKESK. Rearrangement joined TRBV14 to TRBJ2-1; the central 16 bases match TRBD2. The sequenced material came from peripheral blood. The receptor was isolated from a middle-aged man with primary liver carcinoma and hepatitis B virus infection. The nucleotides are TGTGCCAGCAGCGCCCAACCGGGACTAGCGGGAGGGCCGTTCTACAATGATCAGTTCTTC. Protein translation: CASSAQPGLAGGPFYNDQFF.